The rows below give T cell receptor beta chains drawn from one sample of a study of neurological immune-mediated disorders. TCRdb reanalysed the 5' RACE reads using MiXCR and keeps one entry per CDR3 protein. The sample yields 55,000 to 65,000 distinct CDR3 sequences, around 3.8% seen once. Sequences were obtained from PBMCs. The receptors shown here come from a woman in her fifties or sixties with multiple sclerosis. CDR3s include the opening cysteine and the closing phenylalanine or tryptophan. The listing skips clone size in some rows; elsewhere it reads once, few, many or a size class.

v_call,clone_size,cdr3_aa
TRBV5-1,many,CASVSGPGSNEQFF
TRBV18,many,CASSPPGGRYSNEQFF
TRBV12-5,many,CASGLMAEDFQETQYF
TRBV5-1,many,CASSSPVGGSTDTQYF
TRBV7-6,many,CASSLGGQGASVFYEQYF
TRBV12-3/TRBV12-4,few,CASSPGKGNTEAFF
TRBV14,many,CASSQLPGQGTDTQYF
TRBV4-3,few,CASSHLGQPNTEAFF
TRBV15,many,CATSASSSYNEQFF
TRBV7-9,medium-sized,CASSLSEGASGNTIYF
TRBV12-3/TRBV12-4,many,CASSKGQGIDQPQHF
TRBV20-1,many,CSASGRAYNEQFF
TRBV5-1,many,CASSLTGLPPGQYF
TRBV10-3,few,CAISLAGGPRQYF
TRBV4-3,many,CASSQLSPGQGSETQYF
TRBV7-8,many,CASRQGRLNEKLFF
TRBV6-2/TRBV6-3,many,CASSYSGRDYSYEQYF
TRBV29-1,many,CSVAGDTYEQYF
TRBV12-3/TRBV12-4,many,CASSPGGQGTLGYGYTF
TRBV14,many,CASSHVGETQYF
TRBV5-1,many,CASSLGRGRTDTQYF
TRBV6-6,many,CASSPGPSAAYEQYF
TRBV4-3,many,CASSQDIRVEQFF
TRBV18,many,CASLPGVTGELFF
TRBV5-6,many,CASSTRSVGSNQPQHF
TRBV29-1,many,CSVEEGHDIQYF
TRBV7-2,many,CATRQGAWDYGYTF
TRBV6-1,many,CASSESTGGNTEAFF
TRBV7-2,many,CASSVTSGFDTGELFF
TRBV30,many,CAWSLGSSYEQYF
TRBV29-1,many,CSVEGLPGGDTQYF
TRBV5-1,many,CASSQGVTEAFF
TRBV5-1,many,CASSLGAHSPYNEQFF
TRBV7-3,many,CASSLGSGRNEQFF
TRBV20-1,many,CSARDLDGSGYEQYF
TRBV7-9,NA,CASSFGQGTNYGYTF
TRBV11-2,few,CASSPIMGNTGELFF
TRBV12-3/TRBV12-4,many,CASSLGLYEQYF
TRBV7-2,few,CASSLVATANTGELFF
TRBV20-1,many,CSARDPTGPFETQYF
TRBV20-1,few,CSARDSTSGSYVQQYF